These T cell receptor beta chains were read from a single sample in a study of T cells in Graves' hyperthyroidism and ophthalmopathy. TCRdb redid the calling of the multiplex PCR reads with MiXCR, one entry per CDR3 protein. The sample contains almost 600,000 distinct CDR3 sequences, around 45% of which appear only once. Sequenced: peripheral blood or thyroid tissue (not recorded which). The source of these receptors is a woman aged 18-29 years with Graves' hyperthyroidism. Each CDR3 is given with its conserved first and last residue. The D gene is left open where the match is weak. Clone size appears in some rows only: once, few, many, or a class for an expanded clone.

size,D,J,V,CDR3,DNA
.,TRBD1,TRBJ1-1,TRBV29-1,CSSWGQQNTEAFF,TGCAGCAGTTGGGGACAGCAGAACACTGAAGCTTTCTTT
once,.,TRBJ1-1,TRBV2,CASISSGSVDTEAFF,TGTGCCAGCATTTCTAGCGGGAGTGTCGACACTGAAGCTTTCTTT
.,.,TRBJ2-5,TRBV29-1,CSIPTETETQYF,TGCAGCATCCCGACAGAAACGGAGACCCAGTACTTC
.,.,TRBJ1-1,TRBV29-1,CSSRTRNTEAFF,TGCAGCAGCCGCACAAGGAACACTGAAGCTTTCTTT
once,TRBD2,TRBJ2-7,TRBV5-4,CASSDPGLAGANGELYF,TGTGCCAGCAGCGATCCGGGACTAGCGGGAGCGAACGGGGAGCTGTACTTC
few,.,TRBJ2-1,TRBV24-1,CATSDLRATGEQFF,TGTGCCACCAGTGATTTAAGGGCCACCGGTGAGCAGTTCTTC
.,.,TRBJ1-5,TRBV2,CASSSLLLVQPQHF,TGTGCCAGCAGCTCTCTACTGTTAGTTCAGCCCCAGCATTTT
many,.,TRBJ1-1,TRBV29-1,CSVADGGTSEAFF,TGCAGCGTCGCGGACGGGGGAACATCTGAAGCTTTCTTT
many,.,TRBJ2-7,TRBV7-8,CASSLGPGYEQYF,TGTGCCAGCAGCTTAGGTCCCGGCTACGAGCAGTACTTC
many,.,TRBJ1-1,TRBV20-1,CSARDYSNTEAFF,TGCAGTGCCAGGGACTACTCGAACACTGAAGCTTTCTTT
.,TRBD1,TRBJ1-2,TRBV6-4,CASLSGGSYYGYTF,TGTGCCAGCCTCTCAGGGGGCTCTTACTATGGCTACACCTTC
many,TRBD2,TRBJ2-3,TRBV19,CASRQREWSTDTQYF,TGTGCCAGTCGCCAGCGGGAGTGGAGCACAGATACGCAGTATTTT
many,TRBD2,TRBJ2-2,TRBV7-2,CASSLRGLVNTGELFF,TGTGCCAGCAGCCTCCGAGGACTAGTGAACACCGGGGAGCTGTTTTTT
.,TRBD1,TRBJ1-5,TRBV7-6,CASSLTGGNSNQPQHF,TGTGCCAGCAGCTTGACAGGGGGCAATAGCAATCAGCCCCAGCATTTT
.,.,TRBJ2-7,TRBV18,CASSPLKEQGNEQYF,TGTGCCAGCTCACCACTTAAAGAACAGGGAAACGAGCAGTACTTC
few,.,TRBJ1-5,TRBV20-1,CSARTGQETQHF,TGCAGTGCTAGGACAGGACAAGAGACCCAGCATTTT
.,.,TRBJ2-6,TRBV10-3,CATRGAPGANVLTF,TGTGCCACCCGGGGGGCCCCTGGGGCCAACGTCCTGACTTTC
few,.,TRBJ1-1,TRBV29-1,CSVEVPGGGF,TGCAGCGTTGAAGTCCCTGGAGGGGGATTT
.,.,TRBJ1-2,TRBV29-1,CSRGFELEGYTF,TGCAGCAGGGGATTTGAGCTAGAAGGGTACACCTTC
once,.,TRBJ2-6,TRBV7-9,CASSLGNPGQTF,TGTGCCAGCAGCTTAGGAAACCCGGGACAGACTTTC
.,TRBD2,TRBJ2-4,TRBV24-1,CATSDGTSGSGLAKNIQYF,TGTGCCACCAGTGATGGGACTAGCGGGAGCGGATTGGCCAAAAACATTCAGTACTTC
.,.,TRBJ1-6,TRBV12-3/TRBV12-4,CASSLAVEGNSPLHF,TGTGCCAGCAGTTTAGCCGTGGAGGGGAATTCACCCCTCCACTTT
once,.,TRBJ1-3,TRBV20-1,CSASLLLQGNTIYF,TGCAGTGCCAGTTTGCTCTTGCAGGGAAACACCATATATTTT
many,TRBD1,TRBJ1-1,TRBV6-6,CASRNGQGMNTEAFF,TGTGCCAGCAGGAACGGACAGGGAATGAACACTGAAGCTTTCTTT
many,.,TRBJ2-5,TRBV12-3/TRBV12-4,CASSFLIETQYF,TGTGCCAGCAGTTTTCTCATAGAGACCCAGTACTTC
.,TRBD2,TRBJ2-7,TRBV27,CASSSMTSENTYEQYF,TGTGCCAGCAGTTCCATGACTAGCGAGAACACCTACGAGCAGTACTTC
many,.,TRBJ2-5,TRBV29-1,CSVGGGQETQYF,TGCAGCGTTGGTGGGGGCCAAGAGACCCAGTACTTC
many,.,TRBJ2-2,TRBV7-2,CASSLVQEGLFF,TGTGCCAGCAGCTTAGTACAGGAGGGGCTGTTTTTT
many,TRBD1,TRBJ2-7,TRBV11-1,CASSLVGRGLSEQYF,TGTGCCAGCAGCTTAGTCGGCAGGGGGCTCTCCGAGCAGTACTTC
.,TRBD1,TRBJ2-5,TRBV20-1,CSAKTGGVQETQYF,TGCAGTGCCAAAACAGGGGGAGTACAAGAGACCCAGTACTTC
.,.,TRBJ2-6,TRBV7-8,CASSLTGAPGANVLTF,TGTGCCAGCAGCTTAACGGGAGCCCCCGGGGCCAACGTCCTGACTTTC
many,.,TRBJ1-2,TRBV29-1,CSIPRGTYGYTF,TGCAGCATTCCCAGGGGTACCTATGGCTACACCTTC
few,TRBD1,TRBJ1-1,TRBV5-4,CASSDYRGNTEAFF,TGTGCCAGCAGTGACTACAGGGGGAACACTGAAGCTTTCTTT
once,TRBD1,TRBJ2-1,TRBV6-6,CASRPGGQGKHEQFF,TGTGCCAGCAGGCCAGGGGGACAGGGGAAGCATGAGCAGTTCTTC
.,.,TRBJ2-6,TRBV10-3,CAITGESSGANVLTF,TGTGCCATCACTGGGGAGAGCTCTGGGGCCAACGTCCTGACTTTC
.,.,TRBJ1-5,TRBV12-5,CASGSGWVQPQHF,TGTGCTAGTGGATCTGGGTGGGTTCAGCCCCAGCATTTT
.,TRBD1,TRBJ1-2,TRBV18,CASSPETGRTGVYGYTF,TGTGCCAGCTCACCAGAGACAGGGAGGACCGGGGTTTATGGCTACACCTTC
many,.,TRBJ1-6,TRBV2,CASHRDTNSPLHF,TGTGCCAGCCACCGGGACACAAATTCACCCCTCCACTTT
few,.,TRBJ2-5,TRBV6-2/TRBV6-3,CASSNEHLQETQYF,TGTGCCAGCAGTAACGAACACCTCCAAGAGACCCAGTACTTC
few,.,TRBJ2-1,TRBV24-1,CATMSGGDNEQFF,TGTGCCACCATGTCAGGGGGGGACAATGAGCAGTTCTTC
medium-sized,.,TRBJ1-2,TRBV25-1,CASSELDPENYGYTF,TGTGCCAGCAGTGAATTAGACCCGGAGAACTATGGCTACACCTTC
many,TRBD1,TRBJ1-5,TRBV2,CASRRDREDQPQHF,TGTGCCAGCAGACGCGACAGGGAGGATCAGCCCCAGCATTTT
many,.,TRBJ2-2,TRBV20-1,CSARGGQGTGELFF,TGCAGTGCTAGAGGAGGGCAAGGCACCGGGGAGCTGTTTTTT
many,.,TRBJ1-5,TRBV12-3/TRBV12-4,CASSLQVNQPQHF,TGTGCCAGCAGTTTACAGGTTAATCAGCCCCAGCATTTT
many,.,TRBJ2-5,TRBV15,CATSRGWETQYF,TGTGCCACCAGCAGAGGCTGGGAGACCCAGTACTTC
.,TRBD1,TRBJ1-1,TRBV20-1,CSATPRDRGRAEAFF,TGCAGTGCTACCCCCAGGGACAGGGGGCGGGCTGAAGCTTTCTTT
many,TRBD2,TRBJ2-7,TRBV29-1,CSVAGEAYEQYF,TGCAGCGTAGCGGGGGAAGCCTACGAGCAGTACTTC
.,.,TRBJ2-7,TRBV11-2,CASSFVLTREQYF,TGTGCCAGCAGCTTCGTCCTAACCCGCGAGCAGTACTTC
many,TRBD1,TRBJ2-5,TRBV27,CASSSDRVKETQYF,TGTGCCAGCAGTTCGGACAGGGTAAAAGAGACCCAGTACTTC
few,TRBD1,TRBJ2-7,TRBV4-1,CASSQNTGAPYEQYF,TGCGCCAGCAGCCAAAATACAGGGGCCCCCTACGAGCAGTACTTC
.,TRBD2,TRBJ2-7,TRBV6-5,CASSTGTSGMNEQYF,TGTGCCAGCAGTACCGGGACTAGCGGGATGAACGAGCAGTACTTC
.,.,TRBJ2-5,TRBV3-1,CASTPMATGSETQYF,TGTGCCAGCACCCCGATGGCTACAGGGAGTGAGACCCAGTACTTC
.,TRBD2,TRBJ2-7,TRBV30,CAWVPFMGGIGEQYF,TGTGCCTGGGTTCCGTTTATGGGAGGGATTGGCGAGCAGTACTTC
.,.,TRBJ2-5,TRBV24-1,CATSDPISAGQETQYF,TGTGCCACCAGTGACCCAATCTCCGCGGGCCAAGAGACCCAGTACTTC
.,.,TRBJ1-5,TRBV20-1,CSARNDRETQHF,TGCAGTGCTAGAAATGACCGGGAGACCCAGCATTTT
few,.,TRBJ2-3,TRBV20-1,CSARPDSTDTQYF,TGCAGTGCTAGACCCGACAGCACAGATACGCAGTATTTT